This TCR beta chain stems from a study of T cell repertoires in cytomegalovirus infection. V shed 0 bases and J 2 bases; nucleotides not matched to a gene: 4. Germline V gives CDR1 GTSNPN, CDR2 SVGIG (reference sequence). The length of the CDR3 is 15 residues. MiXCR, applied by TCRdb to the reads, yields one record per CDR3 protein. In the table there are 200,000 to 250,000 distinct CDR3 sequences, approximately 7% of which are singletons. Study conclusions and caveats: HLA-C-restricted CMV clonotypes gave the most frequent clonotype in two of eight donors.

This clonotype was seen many times. Antigen specificity is unknown. The J gene is TRBJ2-3, the V gene TRBV30; 8 nucleotides agree with TRBD2. This receptor was obtained from a human donor in good health (CMV status not recorded). Some clones in this sample may be carry-over from other donors' samples. The specimen sequenced was PBMCs. CDR3 amino acids: CAWSVSGGFTDTQYF. In DNA, the CDR3 is TGTGCCTGGAGTGTGAGCGGGGGCTTCACAGATACGCAGTATTTT.